The following is a T cell receptor (beta chain) sequence with its context. The ends were cut back, 6 bases at V and 5 bases at J, with 23 bases in the middle. The germline CDR1 and CDR2 sequences are MNHEY and SMNVEV (reference sequence). The CDR3 sequence is 16 residues long. The sample belongs to a study of shared clonotypes between healthy human individuals. Study overall: Three plates each covered CD4 naive and memory; CD8 naive two, CD8 memory one.

The repertoire was sequenced with immunoSEQ multiplex PCR; TCRdb's copy has only in-frame clones and lacks some. The data hold 1.6 million or so clones, with around 97% observed a single time. The source of this sequence is a man aged 25-45 years in good health. Sequencing used naive CD4+ T cells sorted from blood. Subset meaning: CD45RA+ positively selected. The chain employs TRBV27 and TRBJ2-7; D might be TRBD2 (6 bases). The DNA of the CDR3 is TGTGCCAGCAGCCCCCTAGGGACTTTGGGGAAGAACGAGCAGTACTTC. This codes for CASSPLGTLGKNEQYF.